The 22 T cell receptor beta chains below come from one sample, sequenced in a study of blood T cell repertoires in COVID-19 (dated by TCRdb to the early 2020s). The library was made by the immunoSEQ multiplex PCR assay. What TCRdb holds here is the immuneACCESS table cut down to in-frame rearrangements. Part of the clones is not present; checked against another copy, under half of the missing clones reflect an unresolved V gene, and the others are unexplained. Across this sample there are approximately 290,000 clones, with about nine tenths seen only once. Of the sample, roughly 2% falls within the top ten clones. Source material: peripheral blood. Source of these receptors: a man between 18 and 29 years old with active or convalescent COVID-19.

The chain combines TRBV5-1 with TRBJ2-1; 8 positions agree with TRBD2. Trimming took 5 bases from V and 2 from J; bases not matched to a gene: 9. Looked up from germline, CDR1 is SGHRS and CDR2 is YFSETQ. The CDR3 is 16 amino acids. CDR3 loop: CASRRPSGSTYNEQFF. CDR3 in DNA: TGCGCCAGCAGACGACCGAGCGGGAGTACCTACAATGAGCAGTTCTTC.

The V gene is TRBV6-5, the J gene TRBJ2-7; 10 nucleotides line up with TRBD2. The ends lost 10 bases at V and 6 bases at J; junction bases unmatched: 9. The CDR3 runs 13 residues. Germline V CDR1 and CDR2: MNHEY, SVGAGI. The CDR3 region is CATLLAGVREQYF. The CDR3 bases are TGTGCCACGCTTCTAGCGGGAGTGCGCGAGCAGTACTTC.

The V call is TRBV12-3 or TRBV12-4, the J call TRBJ1-2; TRBD1 aligns across 7 bases. The length of the CDR3 is 13 residues. Trimming at V came to 6 bases and at J to 11 bases, leaving 12 bases not matched to a gene. The chain's CDR3 is CASSLMALQGYTF. CDR3 sequence (DNA): TGTGCCAGCAGCCTCATGGCATTACAGGGGTACACCTTC.

V usage is TRBV27 and J usage is TRBJ2-2; TRBD1 aligns across 9 bases. Trimming at V came to 5 bases and at J to 3 bases, leaving 7 bases not matched to a gene. Germline CDR1 is MNHEY and CDR2 is SMNVEV (reference sequence). The CDR3 sequence is 16 residues long. The CDR3 sequence: CASSHRDRVDTGELFF. Here the CDR3 DNA reads TGTGCCAGCAGTCATCGGGACAGGGTGGACACCGGGGAGCTGTTTTTT.

The V gene is TRBV5-1, the J gene TRBJ2-2, with TRBD1 matching 11 bases. The trim removed 4 bases at V and 7 bases at J, leaving 6 bases unmatched. Germline lookup yields CDR1 SGHRS and CDR2 YFSETQ. The CDR3 spans 15 residues. For the CDR3, the DNA is TGCGCCAGCAGCCCGGGACAGGGGGTTGGCGGGGAGCTGTTTTTT. Amino acids: CASSPGQGVGGELFF.

The V gene is TRBV12-3 or TRBV12-4, the J gene TRBJ1-2; no clear D. Trimming stripped 8 bases from V and 8 bases from J, with 15 bases between. CDR3 length equals 12 residues. The CDR3 region is CASGRVGWGYTF. CDR3 coding DNA: TGTGCCAGCGGCCGGGTGGGTTGGGGCTACACCTTC.

This sequence joins TRBV7-8 and TRBJ1-1; TRBD1 might be the D (6 bases). The CDR3 is 16 amino acids. Germline V gives CDR1 SGHVS, CDR2 FQNEAQ. Trimming cost V 6 bases and J 0 bases, with 17 bases left between them. The CDR3 loop reads CASRKEGQMMNTEAFF. CDR3 DNA sequence: TGTGCCAGCAGAAAAGAAGGACAGATGATGAACACTGAAGCTTTCTTT.

The J gene is TRBJ1-1, the V gene TRBV27; 7 positions match TRBD1. V lost 5 bases, J lost 2 bases, and 5 bases stayed unmatched. CDR1 and CDR2 (germline): MNHEY, SMNVEV (reference sequence). The CDR3 loop spans 14 amino acids. The chain's CDR3 is CASSPGQLNTEAFF. The DNA of the CDR3 is TGTGCCAGCAGTCCGGGACAGTTAAACACTGAAGCTTTCTTT.

The chain links TRBV7-2 to TRBJ2-7, with 12 bases matching TRBD2. The CDR3 has 16 residues. V lost 4 bases and J lost 3; bases outside the gene matches: 7. Germline V gene lookup returns CDR1 SGHTA and CDR2 FQGNSA. The CDR3 DNA reads as TGTGCCAGCAGCTCCAGGACTAGCGGGACGGGCTACGAGCAGTACTTC. It codes for CASSSRTSGTGYEQYF.

CDR3 protein: CASSGPSGNTIYF. The DNA for the CDR3 is TGCGCCAGCAGCGGGCCCTCTGGAAACACCATATATTTT. The J gene is TRBJ1-3, the V gene TRBV4-1; D gene uncertain. This CDR3 comprises 13 residues. Germline loops: CDR1 MGHRA, CDR2 YSYEKL. Trimming pared 5 bases from V and 0 bases from J, leaving 5 bases between.

This rearrangement joins TRBV4-3 to TRBJ2-3; 8 nucleotides line up with TRBD1. V dropped 1 base and J dropped 4; count of bases not matched to a gene: 13. Germline CDR1 reads LGHNA; CDR2 reads YSLEER. CDR3 size: 18 residues. CDR3 sequence: CASSQVYQGAQWADTQYF. CDR3 nucleotides: TGCGCCAGCAGCCAAGTGTATCAGGGGGCGCAATGGGCAGATACGCAGTATTTT.

The J gene is TRBJ2-1, the V gene TRBV24-1; 7 bases are shared with TRBD2. Per the germline V gene, CDR1 is KGHDR and CDR2 is SFDVKD. The CDR3 loop spans 14 amino acids. V lost 5 bases and J lost 12; bases outside the gene matches: 12. The chain's CDR3 is CATSGASGQFGQFF. In nucleotides, the CDR3 is TGTGCCACCAGTGGAGCTAGCGGCCAATTTGGGCAGTTCTTC.

The chain couples TRBV2 to TRBJ1-2, with 9 bases fitting TRBD1. The V and J ends lost 10 bases and 2 bases, in that order; junction bases with no gene match: 20. The germline V gene encodes CDR1 SNHLY and CDR2 FYNNEI. This CDR3 has 18 residues. This CDR3 is CAIGGTGSTLMTNYGYTF. As DNA, the CDR3 is TGTGCCATAGGGGGGACAGGGTCTACCCTAATGACCAACTATGGCTACACCTTC. The full variable domain, completed using reference TRBV2 and TRBJ1-2, is EPEVTQTPSHQVTQMGQEVILRCVPISNHLYFYWYRQILGQKVEFLVSFYNNEISEKSEIFDDQFSVERPDGSNFTLKIRSTKLEDSAMYFCAIGGTGSTLMTNYGYTFGSGTRLTVV.

The chain joins TRBV29-1 to TRBJ2-3; 7 positions agree with TRBD1. The CDR3 is made up of 18 amino acids. Unmatched junction bases numbered 19, after V lost 3 bases and J lost 4 bases. Germline-derived CDR1 and CDR2 are SQVTM and ANQGSEA. CDR3 nucleotide sequence: TGCAGCGTTGAGGGACAGTCAGTCCAATCCTCGACCCCAGATACGCAGTATTTT. Residues: CSVEGQSVQSSTPDTQYF.

The V and J genes are TRBV29-1 and TRBJ2-3; TRBD1 matches at 7 bases. Germline lookup yields CDR1 SQVTM and CDR2 ANQGSEA. Losses at the gene ends were 7 bases for V and 0 bases for J; bases not matched to a gene: 13. The CDR3 sequence is 16 residues long. In nucleotides, the CDR3 is TGCAGCGCAGACGGACAGGCCCAATGGAGCACAGATACGCAGTATTTT. Amino acids: CSADGQAQWSTDTQYF.

This clone was detected only a few times. The genes are TRBV24-1 and TRBJ2-3, with D tentatively TRBD1 (5 bases). This CDR3 is built from 12 residues. Germline-derived CDR1 and CDR2 are KGHDR and SFDVKD. Trimming removed 8 bases from V and 2 bases from J, with 7 bases in between. The CDR3 DNA reads as TGTGCCACCAAGGACAACACAGATACGCAGTATTTT. Its protein is CATKDNTDTQYF.

The chain employs TRBV18 and TRBJ1-5; possibly TRBD1 for D (6 bases). V dropped 6 bases and J dropped 3 bases, with 9 bases sitting between them. Germline values: CDR1 KGHSH, CDR2 LQKENI. This CDR3 contains 13 residues. In nucleotides, the CDR3 is TGTGCCAGCTCTACAGGGACCAATCAGCCCCAGCATTTT. It specifies CASSTGTNQPQHF.

The chain has TRBV5-1 and TRBJ2-1; 14 positions match TRBD2. The germline CDR1 and CDR2 sequences are SGHRS and YFSETQ. This CDR3 region has 16 residues. Trimming cost V 0 bases and J 9 bases; bases outside gene matches: 5. Here the CDR3 DNA reads TGCGCCAGCAGCTTGGCGGGACTAGCGGGAGTAAGTGAGCAGTTCTTC. The encoded protein is CASSLAGLAGVSEQFF.

The CDR3 DNA is TGTGCCAGCAGCAAACGACGGACTAGCCATCCGTCCTACAATGAGCAGTTCTTC. This sequence encodes CASSKRRTSHPSYNEQFF. The chain employs TRBV21-1 and TRBJ2-1; no DNA check was done on the table's D call, TRBD2. TRBV21-1 is given as a pseudogene. This CDR3 comprises 18 residues.

The chain employs TRBV5-1 and TRBJ1-1; tentative D call: TRBD1 (5 bases). The CDR3 consists of 15 residues. The germline V gene has CDR1 SGHRS and CDR2 YFSETQ. With 0 bases removed from V and 1 base from J, the gap between germline ends came to 10 bases. The CDR3 loop reads CASSLGGAKNTEAFF. The CDR3 coding sequence is TGCGCCAGCAGCTTGGGTGGGGCCAAGAACACTGAAGCTTTCTTT.

The chain joins TRBV5-1 to TRBJ1-4, with 10 bases identical to TRBD1. CDR1 and CDR2 from the germline V gene are SGHRS and YFSETQ. The CDR3 spans 14 residues. J lost 8 bases, V lost 7 bases, and 8 bases had no gene match. CDR3 nucleotides: TGCGCCAGCGGGATCCGGGACAGGGGCGAAAAACTGTTTTTT. It specifies CASGIRDRGEKLFF.

The chain joins TRBV18 to TRBJ2-7; TRBD1 matches at 8 bases. After removal of 2 bases from V and 7 bases from J, the junction contained 7 bases not matched to a gene. CDR1 is KGHSH and CDR2 is LQKENI in the germline V gene. CDR3 length equals 14 residues. CDR3 in amino acids: CASSPNGQGGEQYF. DNA for the CDR3: TGTGCCAGCTCACCAAACGGACAGGGAGGAGAGCAGTACTTC.